Following are 15 T cell receptor beta chains from one sample sequenced in a study of control samples from healthy donors and cancer patients. Assay used: immunoSEQ multiplex PCR; TCRdb lists only in-frame clones, some missing. The table lists 100,000 to 150,000 clones, 75% to 95% of them singletons, with 2% to 2.5% in the top ten. Material: blood. All receptors come from a man aged 18 to 35 in good health.

The chain joins TRBV10-1 to TRBJ1-1, with D uncertain. Trimming left V 4 bases short and J 0 bases short, with 9 bases between. The germline V gene encodes CDR1 WNHNN and CDR2 SYGVQD (reference sequence). CDR3 length: 14 amino acids. The CDR3, as DNA: TGCGCCAGCAGTGCGGGCCGAATGAACACTGAAGCTTTCTTT. Protein: CASSAGRMNTEAFF.

J is TRBJ2-3 and V is TRBV4-1, with unresolved D. The CDR3 spans 15 residues. CDR1 is MGHRA, CDR2 YSYEKL, per germline. V was clipped by 1 base and J by 0 bases, with 8 bases between them. CDR3 loop: CASSQAPPSTDTQYF. In DNA, the CDR3 is TGCGCCAGCAGCCAAGCCCCGCCGAGCACAGATACGCAGTATTTT.

V is TRBV30 and J is TRBJ2-1; D is perhaps TRBD2 (5 bases). V was shortened by 3 bases and J by 7 bases, with 13 bases between the two germline ends. The germline V gene has CDR1 GTSNPN and CDR2 SVGIG (reference sequence). This CDR3 spans 13 amino acids. The CDR3 DNA reads as TGTGCCTGGAGGCAGCGGATGTTAAATGAGCAGTTCTTC. Its translation: CAWRQRMLNEQFF.

This chain links TRBV27 with TRBJ1-1; D unclear. The CDR3 is made up of 13 amino acids. Trimming left V 5 bases short and J 0 bases short, with 7 bases between. Germline CDR1 reads MNHEY; CDR2 reads SMNVEV (reference sequence). CDR3 sequence: CASSKVLNTEAFF. CDR3 nucleotide sequence: TGTGCCAGCAGTAAAGTATTGAACACTGAAGCTTTCTTT.

V is TRBV2 and J is TRBJ2-7; 9 bases are a match to TRBD1. Losses at the gene ends were 3 bases for V and 0 bases for J; bases not matched to a gene: 6. Germline assignment: CDR1 SNHLY and CDR2 FYNNEI. The CDR3 spans 16 residues. CDR3 DNA: TGTGCCAGCAGTGATCTGGGACAGGGAAGCTCCTACGAGCAGTACGTC. It yields the protein CASSDLGQGSSYEQYV.

The chain is built from TRBV25-1 and TRBJ1-1; D may be TRBD1 (6 bases). Germline V gives CDR1 MGHDK, CDR2 SYGVNS. Trimming shortened V by 1 base and J by 3 bases, and 15 bases separated the two germline ends. The CDR3 is 16 amino acids. CDR3 residues: CASSESFGGLHTEAFF. DNA of the CDR3: TGTGCCAGCAGTGAATCGTTTGGGGGGCTACACACTGAAGCTTTCTTT.

The chain uses TRBV3-1 (or the pseudogene TRBV3-2) and TRBJ2-3; D tentatively fits TRBD1 or TRBD2 (5 bases each). The V and J ends lost 6 bases and 0 bases respectively, with 22 bases between them. The CDR3 is 18 amino acids. Looked up from germline, CDR1 is LGHDT and CDR2 is YNNKEL (reference sequence). The CDR3 nucleotides read TGTGCCAGCAGTCCTGTCGACCCTCGGGACGGTAGCACAGATACGCAGTATTTT. Amino acids: CASSPVDPRDGSTDTQYF.

The chain couples TRBV7-2 to TRBJ2-1; 8 bases match TRBD2. Per germline, CDR1 SGHTA and CDR2 FQGNSA. The CDR3 sequence is 17 residues long. V was pared by 4 bases and J by 4 bases, with 12 bases of the junction left unmatched. The CDR3 DNA reads as TGTGCCAGCAGCTCTTCCCCTGGGACTAGACCATACAATGAGCAGTTCTTC. This gives the protein CASSSSPGTRPYNEQFF.

The CDR3 DNA sequence: TGTGCCATCAGGGGCTCCCCCACAGATACGCAGTATTTT. It translates to CAIRGSPTDTQYF. The V call is TRBV10-3, the J call TRBJ2-3, with unresolved D. This CDR3 is built from 13 residues. Trimming cost V 6 bases and J 2 bases, with 9 bases left between them. Germline V gene data show CDR1 as ENHRY and CDR2 as SYGVKD.

The chain combines TRBV6-5 with TRBJ1-5; no clear D gene. This CDR3 region has 11 residues. Deletions cut 6 bases from V and 5 bases from J, with 5 bases between. CDR1 and CDR2 from the germline V gene are MNHEY and SVGAGI. The CDR3 DNA reads as TGTGCCAGCAGGGGAGATCAGCCCCAGCATTTT. Its translation: CASRGDQPQHF.

This sequence joins TRBV24-1 and TRBJ2-2; D uncertain. Germline CDR1 KGHDR, CDR2 SFDVKD. The CDR3 runs 15 residues. The germline V and J ends were trimmed by 3 bases and 6 bases, with 13 bases remaining between them. In DNA form, the CDR3 reads TGTGCCACCAGTGATGTGCCCCGAGTGGCCGGGGAGCTGTTTTTT. It translates to CATSDVPRVAGELFF.

This chain's CDR3 is CASSTPGLAEDTQYF. The CDR3 DNA sequence: TGTGCCAGCAGCACACCCGGACTAGCGGAAGATACGCAGTATTTT. This chain connects TRBV7-2 to TRBJ2-3, with 10 bases identical to TRBD2. Germline CDR1 SGHTA, CDR2 FQGNSA. V was clipped by 5 bases and J by 5 bases; unmatched bases: 7. This CDR3 comprises 15 residues.

This clone was counted only a few times. Different DNA sequences within this sample yield the same CDR3. V usage is TRBV9 and J usage is TRBJ2-2; no firm D call. From germline, CDR1 is SGDLS and CDR2 YYNGEE. The CDR3 runs to 13 residues. V shed 0 bases and J shed 5 bases, with 5 bases lying between them. The CDR3 coding sequence is TGTGCCAGCAGCGTAGGTTCGACCGGGGAGCTGTTTTTT. Its translation: CASSVGSTGELFF.

This clone showed up just once. V usage is TRBV27 and J usage is TRBJ1-5, with D possibly matching TRBD1 (6 bases). Germline lookup yields CDR1 MNHEY and CDR2 SMNVEV (reference sequence). The V end was cut by 2 bases, the J end by 4 bases, with 9 bases between. The CDR3 has 14 residues. CDR3 protein: CASSLGGLNQPQHF. The CDR3, as DNA: TGTGCCAGCAGTTTAGGGGGGCTAAATCAGCCCCAGCATTTT.

The J gene is TRBJ1-2, the V gene TRBV29-1; D is perhaps TRBD1 (6 bases). Looked up from germline, CDR1 is SQVTM and CDR2 is ANQGSEA. The ends were cut back, 3 bases at V and 8 bases at J, with 16 bases in the middle. The CDR3 sequence is 13 residues long. CDR3 nucleotides: TGCAGCGTTGATAAACAGGGTGCCGGGGGCTACACCTTC. Its translation: CSVDKQGAGGYTF.